This T cell receptor beta chain was captured by sequencing in a study of cytomegalovirus exposure and HLA in healthy donors. The study, taken as a whole, reports: TCR beta V segments were, for the most part, productive about 87% or about 30% of the time in an earlier analysis. Analysis performed later found more than 15,000 TCR beta sequences associated with HLA alleles at 0.05 false discovery rate. The authors later linked a missense DCLRE1C variant to TCR beta V- and J-gene trimming.

Turning to this clone: Its antigen is still unknown.

The germline V gene encodes CDR1 SGDLS and CDR2 YYNGEE. There are 16 residues in the CDR3. The germline V and J ends were trimmed by 0 bases and 1 base, with 13 bases remaining between them. PCR primers comprised 60 Vbeta and 13 Jbeta primers. Using immunoSEQ multiplex PCR, the repertoire was profiled, and TCRdb retains in-frame clones only, with some absent. The table records around 80,000 clones, 60% to 85% of them present only once. Sample: PBMCs. The chain uses TRBV9 and TRBJ2-5; maybe TRBD2 (6 bases). The receptor comes from a man aged 18-30 years in good health and CMV-seropositive. DNA for the CDR3: TGTGCCAGCAGCGTAGCTGGGGGGAGAGGCCAAGAGACCCAGTACTTC. This translates into CASSVAGGRGQETQYF.